One sample yielded the 6 T cell receptor beta chains listed below, sequenced in a study of cytomegalovirus exposure and HLA in healthy donors. The PCR was carried out with 60 Vbeta primers and 13 Jbeta primers. Some clones are missing from TCRdb's copy, which holds only in-frame ones; the method was immunoSEQ multiplex PCR. The sample records about 200,000 clones, roughly 79% being singletons. Sequenced input: PBMCs. These receptors all come from a man aged 25 to 40 in good health and CMV-seronegative.

The chain employs TRBV15 and TRBJ2-2; D perhaps matches TRBD2 (6 bases). The CDR3 extends over 13 amino acids. V lost 6 bases to trimming and J lost 4 bases, with 9 bases between them. From germline, CDR1 is LNHNV and CDR2 YYDKDF (reference sequence). The CDR3 protein is CATREGGTGELFF. In DNA, the CDR3 is TGTGCCACCAGGGAGGGTGGCACCGGGGAGCTGTTTTTT. Using reference TRBV15 and TRBJ2-2 for the parts outside the CDR3, the full variable domain is DAMVIQNPRYQVTQFGKPVTLSCSQTLNHNVMYWYQQKSSQAPKLLFHYYDKDFNNEADTPDNFQSRRPNTSFCFLDIRSPGLGDTAMYLCATREGGTGELFFGEGSRLTVL.

This chain uses TRBV7-3 with TRBJ2-1, with D perhaps TRBD2 (6 bases). The V and J ends lost 5 bases and 6 bases respectively, with 20 bases between them. The CDR3 is 16 residues long. Germline assignment: CDR1 SGHTA and CDR2 FQGTGA. In DNA, the CDR3 is TGTGCCAGCAGCCTCTCGGGGAGGCTAGCTCTCAATGAGCAGTTCTTC. It encodes CASSLSGRLALNEQFF.

Only one count was recorded for this clone. The chain is built from TRBV28 and TRBJ2-3; 10 bases are a match to TRBD2. Germline-derived CDR1 and CDR2 are MDHEN and SYDVKM. The CDR3 has 17 amino acids. The V and J ends lost 3 bases and 4 bases, in that order; junction bases with no gene match: 10. CDR3 DNA: TGTGCCAGCAGTTTTATCTTGGGGACTAGCGCGGCAGATACGCAGTATTTT. Translating gives CASSFILGTSAADTQYF.

V is TRBV14 and J is TRBJ1-6; 8 nucleotides agree with TRBD1. The trim removed 3 bases at V and 8 bases at J, leaving 6 bases unmatched. This CDR3 contains 15 residues. The germline V gene encodes CDR1 SGHDN and CDR2 FVKESK. For the CDR3, the DNA is TGTGCCAGCAGCCACGGACAGGGCATTTATTCACCCCTCCACTTT. Its translation: CASSHGQGIYSPLHF.

CDR3 sequence reads: CASAAGFYNEQFF. CDR3 in DNA: TGTGCCAGCGCGGCAGGGTTTTACAATGAGCAGTTCTTC. The chain combines TRBV2 with TRBJ2-1; D might be TRBD1 (5 bases). The CDR3 has 13 amino acids. Germline V CDR1 and CDR2: SNHLY, FYNNEI. Trimming removed 8 bases at V and 4 bases at J, with 12 bases between.

The CDR3 here is CASGLVLDRGTGELFF. Written as DNA, the CDR3 is TGTGCTAGTGGTTTGGTATTGGACAGGGGCACCGGGGAGCTGTTTTTT. The rearrangement uses TRBV12-5 and TRBJ2-2, with 9 nucleotides matching TRBD1. This CDR3 spans 16 amino acids. The V and J ends lost 0 bases and 4 bases, in that order; junction bases with no gene match: 3. Germline CDR1 reads LGHNT; CDR2 reads FRNRAP.